This T cell receptor (beta chain) was observed in a study of siplizumab effects on memory and regulatory T cells (dated by TCRdb to the late 2010s). With respect to the entire study: The study looked at the effect of siplizumab, an anti-CD2 antibody, on alloreactive T-cell subsets in allogeneic mixed lymphocyte reactions made from human PBMCs.

Sorted unstimulated T cells, along with proliferating T cells recovered from mixed lymphocyte reactions, underwent TCRbeta CDR3 sequencing. Fresh whole blood from more than 9 HLA-typed healthy donors served as the source for isolating PBMCs. This clone was recorded once. Its cognate antigen has yet to be identified. Per-nucleotide qualities are absent, and no much larger clonotype sits a single base away. Including the terminal cysteine and phenylalanine, the CDR3 comprises 13 residues. The kept DNA is CDR3 alone, 39 bases in frame from the first base. The germline V gene (reference sequence) gives CDR1 as MNHNY and CDR2 as SVGAGI. V sheds 5 bases and J sheds 4 bases, leaving 9 bases between their ends. Library preparation used the immunoSEQ multiplex PCR assay. Approximately 100,000 TCR templates per sample were assayed on the deep sequencing platform. Genomic DNA extracted from sorted T cells was used for TCRbeta CDR3 sequencing. The study's processing was this. Clonal analysis of TCRbeta CDR3 data was done in the R programming language. Comparing unstimulated samples against CFSE-low samples taken after the reaction was how alloreactive CD4+ and CD8+ clones were defined. Alloreactive CD4+ clones were assigned to regulatory or non-regulatory origin by matching sequences to sorted unstimulated Treg and non-Treg repertoires. What TCRdb holds here is the immuneACCESS table cut down to in-frame rearrangements. Part of the clones is not present; checked against another copy, under half of the missing clones reflect an unresolved V gene, and the others are unexplained. The V and J calls and clone size come from that table; D and trimming were worked out from the DNA. The sample includes about 87,000 clones, with just under 90% observed a single time. Of the sample, roughly 15% is held by the ten largest clones.

Beyond this particular receptor, the publication reports: No functional confirmation was obtained for the suppressive function of proliferating Tregs from siplizumab cultures. Because sequences at frequencies below about 10^-5 were poorly captured, only a minor fraction of alloreactive clones could be mapped back to unstimulated subsets. Roughly 80-95% of proliferating CD4+ or CD8+ clones could not be assigned a naive or memory phenotype. The cumulative frequency of alloreactive sequences that could be traced back to unstimulated CD4+ memory T cells was significantly reduced by siplizumab. Unstimulated naive T cells appeared more diverse than memory T cells, and naive cells seemed to contribute substantially to the alloresponse. Of the alloreactive CD4+ clones that could be mapped, the Treg-derived share averaged approximately 69% with siplizumab compared with 25% to 30% in control reactions.

The receptor comes from a human donor in good health. The sequenced material came from CD4+ T cells sorted from blood. The chain joins TRBV6-6 to TRBJ1-5; the D gene cannot be resolved reliably. The CDR3 has the sequence CASSVGGNQPQHF. The sequence in DNA is TGTGCCAGCAGTGTCGGAGGGAATCAGCCCCAGCATTTT.